The 4 T cell receptor beta chains reported below all come from one sample, sequenced in a study of OX40 agonist ivuxolimab in advanced cancers. The assay was immunoSEQ multiplex PCR, and TCRdb's table has in-frame clones only and misses some. The sample records 30,000 to 40,000 clones, roughly nine tenths being singletons. Material: CD4+ or CD8+ T cells sorted from blood, obtained in a trial of the OX40 agonist ivuxolimab. These receptors all come from an adult with an advanced solid tumor such as melanoma, head and neck, liver or kidney cancer.

This chain uses TRBV19 with TRBJ2-3, with no clear D. The V end was cut by 5 bases, the J end by 0 bases, with 9 bases between. Germline CDR1 is LNHDA and CDR2 is SQIVND (reference sequence). The CDR3 totals 14 residues. Here the CDR3 reads CASSYALSTDTQYF. The CDR3 coding sequence is TGTGCCAGTAGTTACGCCCTCAGCACAGATACGCAGTATTTT.

The chain joins TRBV7-2 to TRBJ2-2; the match to TRBD1 covers 11 bases. V lost 3 bases, J lost 2 bases, and 11 bases stayed unmatched. Germline CDR1 is SGHTA and CDR2 is FQGNSA. This CDR3 is 19 amino acids long. The CDR3 DNA reads TGTGCCAGCAGCTTGGACAGGGGGCTAGGGGAGTCCAACACCGGGGAGCTGTTTTTT. Protein product: CASSLDRGLGESNTGELFF.

V gene TRBV10-3 combines with J gene TRBJ1-5; maybe TRBD1 (5 bases). Germline loops: CDR1 ENHRY, CDR2 SYGVKD. The CDR3 runs 17 residues. V dropped 0 bases and J dropped 4 bases, with 16 bases sitting between them. The CDR3 DNA follows: TGTGCCATCAGTGAGTCTGTTGGCAGGGTGCTAAATCAGCCCCAGCATTTT. It yields the protein CAISESVGRVLNQPQHF.

The chain recombines TRBV6-5 with TRBJ2-6; maybe TRBD1 (6 bases). The CDR3 extends over 16 amino acids. Germline CDR1 is MNHEY and CDR2 is SVGAGI. Trimming took off 2 bases at V and 2 bases at J, with 10 bases between the two ends. DNA of the CDR3: TGTGCCAGCAGTTACATCAGGGGTGCTGGGGCCAACGTCCTGACTTTC. It translates to CASSYIRGAGANVLTF.